A single sample gave rise to the 11 T cell receptor beta chains below, sequenced in a study of T cell responses to AZD1222 COVID-19 vaccine. Some clones are missing from TCRdb's copy, which holds only in-frame ones; the method was immunoSEQ multiplex PCR. The sample has approximately 180,000 clones, 88% seen once. The input for sequencing was peripheral blood, taken 28 days after the second AZD1222 dose. Every receptor here comes from an adult who received the AZD1222 COVID-19 vaccine.

V and J are TRBV12-3 or TRBV12-4 and TRBJ2-3; TRBD2 matches at 10 bases. This CDR3 has 12 amino acids. Germline trimming cut 10 bases from V and 9 bases from J; bases unmatched to any gene: 7. CDR3 loop: CATSGGPWTQYF. Written as DNA, the CDR3 is TGTGCCACTAGCGGGGGCCCTTGGACGCAGTATTTT.

The chain combines TRBV19 with TRBJ2-1; D is ambiguous. V was shortened by 3 bases and J by 1 base, with 10 bases between the two germline ends. The CDR3 sequence is 15 residues long. The germline gives CDR1 LNHDA, CDR2 SQIVND (reference sequence). CDR3 protein: CASSMRRMSYNEQFF. CDR3 nucleotides: TGTGCCAGTAGTATGAGACGGATGTCCTACAATGAGCAGTTCTTC.

The chain has TRBV11-3 and TRBJ2-1; D remains ambiguous. There are 17 residues in the CDR3. Germline CDR1 is SGHNT and CDR2 is YENEEA. V lost 5 bases and J 0 bases, leaving 17 bases between the germline ends. The CDR3: CASSTVGRFDSYNEQFF. The CDR3 region has the DNA TGTGCCAGCAGCACTGTCGGACGATTCGACTCCTACAATGAGCAGTTCTTC.

The chain has TRBV28 and TRBJ1-2; no firm D call. The CDR3 is 14 residues long. V lost 6 bases, J lost 8 bases, and 19 bases lay in between. The germline V gene has CDR1 MDHEN and CDR2 SYDVKM. The CDR3 region is CASSKTGPPGGYTF. DNA of the CDR3: TGTGCCAGCAGCAAAACCGGGCCCCCAGGAGGCTACACCTTC.

The chain links TRBV4-2 to TRBJ2-1; possibly TRBD2 for D (6 bases). Deletions cut 5 bases from V and 6 bases from J, with 17 bases between. The CDR3 length is 15 residues. CDR1 is LGHNA and CDR2 is YNFKEQ in the germline V gene. The CDR3 DNA is TGTGCCAGCAGCGAACGGGGTAGCGGAGCCAATGAGCAGTTCTTC. It yields the protein CASSERGSGANEQFF.

V is TRBV7-8 and J is TRBJ2-1, with D hard to call. CDR1 SGHVS and CDR2 FQNEAQ come from the germline V gene. V lost 1 base, J lost 9 bases, and 16 bases lay in between. The CDR3 runs 15 residues. CDR3 nucleotide sequence: TGTGCCAGCAGCTTAGGTTTCCCCCAGACCAGTGAGCAGTTCTTC. It codes for CASSLGFPQTSEQFF.

The chain has TRBV7-2 and TRBJ2-5, with no clear D. Trimming took off 5 bases at V and 5 bases at J, with 9 bases between the two ends. This CDR3 contains 12 residues. Germline V gives CDR1 SGHTA, CDR2 FQGNSA. The CDR3 protein is CASSASGETQYF. The DNA for the CDR3 is TGTGCCAGCAGCGCTTCGGGTGAGACCCAGTACTTC.

The chain couples TRBV28 to TRBJ1-2; possibly TRBD1 for D (5 bases). The CDR3 length is 13 residues. Germline V CDR1 and CDR2: MDHEN, SYDVKM. Trimming left V 6 bases short and J 7 bases short, with 15 bases between. The CDR3 here is CASSQGQVSGYTF. The CDR3 DNA sequence: TGTGCCAGCAGCCAGGGCCAGGTCTCTGGCTACACCTTC.

This clone appeared a single time. The V call is TRBV7-3, the J call TRBJ2-1; 8 bases align to TRBD2. CDR3 length: 15 residues. CDR1 is SGHTA, CDR2 FQGTGA, per germline. J lost 12 bases, V lost 4 bases, and 14 bases had no gene match. CDR3 bases: TGTGCCAGCAGCTCCCAGAGCGGGGGACTAGGTTGGCAGTTCTTC. It yields the protein CASSSQSGGLGWQFF.

The chain couples TRBV28 to TRBJ2-3, with TRBD1 matching 11 bases. CDR3 size: 17 residues. V lost 7 bases and J lost 4; bases outside the gene matches: 13. CDR1 and CDR2 (germline): MDHEN, SYDVKM. This CDR3 is CASTPDRGRRWADTQYF. CDR3 DNA: TGTGCCAGCACCCCGGACAGGGGGCGCCGATGGGCAGATACGCAGTATTTT.

CDR3 sequence: CASSPPPGTGQPQHF. For the CDR3, the DNA is TGTGCCAGCTCCCCTCCCCCTGGGACGGGACAGCCCCAGCATTTT. The chain combines TRBV18 with TRBJ1-5; a possible D gene is TRBD1 (5 bases). The CDR3 loop spans 15 amino acids. V was cut by 6 bases and J by 7 bases, with 19 bases left in between. The germline V gene has CDR1 KGHSH and CDR2 LQKENI. Variable domain in full (rest from reference TRBV18 and TRBJ1-5): NAGVMQNPRHLVRRRGQEARLRCSPMKGHSHVYWYRQLPEEGLKFMVYLQKENIIDESGMPKERFSAEFPKEGPSILRIQQVVRGDSAAYFCASSPPPGTGQPQHFGDGTRLSIL.